The clone carrying this T cell receptor (beta chain) has just a few counts. Its antigen is not identified. Semi-nested PCR with Nested Universal Primer A followed constant-region reverse priming of full-length variable regions. TCRdb re-called the 5' RACE reads through MiXCR, storing one row per CDR3 protein. The table shows tens of thousands of distinct CDR3 sequences, with approximately 17% occurring only once. V lost 0 bases, J lost 4 bases, and 14 bases lay in between. The CDR3 consists of 16 residues. CDR1 and CDR2 (germline): LGHNA, YNFKEQ. Whole-study findings and limits: The TCR gene usage of tumor memory CD4+ T cells clustered together with blood and lymph node memory CD4+ cells and with lymph node naive CD4+ cells. Tumor-infiltrating Treg TCR alpha and beta sequences overlapped most with tumor naive CD4+ T cells, then blood naive.

This receptor was obtained from a female donor with breast cancer. Sequencing used naive CD4+ T cells sorted from a lymph node. Subset in this sample: naive CD4+ T cells, CD4+CD45RA+CD25-. This rearrangement joins TRBV4-2 to TRBJ2-3; no clear D. DNA for the CDR3: TGTGCCAGCAGCCAAGAGGTTGGTAGGGCCGCAGATACGCAGTATTTT. Protein product: CASSQEVGRAADTQYF.